This T cell receptor (beta chain) was recovered during a study of T cells in Graves' hyperthyroidism and ophthalmopathy. Germline values: CDR1 LGHDT, CDR2 YNNKEL (reference sequence). The CDR3 comprises 15 residues, both ends counted. For this clonotype: No DNA is shown, since the ends of the CDR3 on it are uncertain; the CDR3 is the one TCRdb lists.

From RNA transcripts, TCR beta CDR3 regions were amplified. During a first-round RT-PCR of the TCR CDR3, the HTBI primer set was used. TCRdb re-derived calls from the multiplex PCR reads in MiXCR, one entry per CDR3 protein. The sample holds a few hundred thousand distinct CDR3 sequences, 40% to 55% seen once. The chain recombines TRBV3-1 with TRBJ1-2; the D call of TRBD1 is as the table states it, not checked on the DNA. The TCR sequence derives from a woman aged 18-29 years with Graves' hyperthyroidism. The sequenced sample was peripheral blood or thyroid tissue (not recorded which). CDR3 residues: CASSQFAGGTYGHTF.